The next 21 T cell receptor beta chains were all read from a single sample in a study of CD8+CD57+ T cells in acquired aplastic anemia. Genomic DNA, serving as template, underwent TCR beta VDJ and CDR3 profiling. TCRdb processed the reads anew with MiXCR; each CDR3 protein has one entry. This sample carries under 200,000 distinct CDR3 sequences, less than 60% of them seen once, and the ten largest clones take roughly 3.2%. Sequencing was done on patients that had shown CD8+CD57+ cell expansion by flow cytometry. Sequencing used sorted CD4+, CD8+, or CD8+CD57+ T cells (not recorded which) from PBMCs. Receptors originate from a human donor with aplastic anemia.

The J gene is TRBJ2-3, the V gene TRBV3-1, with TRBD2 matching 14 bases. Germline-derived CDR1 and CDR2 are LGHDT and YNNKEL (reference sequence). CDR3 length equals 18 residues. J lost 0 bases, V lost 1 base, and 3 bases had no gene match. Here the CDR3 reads CASSQGLAGGTSTDTQYF. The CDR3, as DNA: TGTGCCAGCAGCCAAGGACTAGCGGGGGGGACTAGCACAGATACGCAGTATTTT.

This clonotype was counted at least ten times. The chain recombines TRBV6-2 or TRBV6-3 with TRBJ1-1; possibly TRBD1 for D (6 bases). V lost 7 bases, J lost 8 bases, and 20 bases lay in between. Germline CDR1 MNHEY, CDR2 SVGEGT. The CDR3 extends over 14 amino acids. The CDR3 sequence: CASTTRPYGTEAFF. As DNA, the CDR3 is TGTGCCAGCACTACAAGGCCCTATGGGACAGAAGCTTTCTTT.

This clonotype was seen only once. The CDR3 sequence is CAIREDRDTEAFF. CDR3 DNA: TGTGCCATCAGAGAGGACAGGGACACTGAAGCTTTCTTT. This chain links TRBV10-3 with TRBJ1-1; TRBD1 matches at 8 bases. CDR3 length equals 13 residues. Germline assignment: CDR1 ENHRY and CDR2 SYGVKD. Trimming removed 6 bases from V and 3 bases from J; junction bases left unmatched: 3.

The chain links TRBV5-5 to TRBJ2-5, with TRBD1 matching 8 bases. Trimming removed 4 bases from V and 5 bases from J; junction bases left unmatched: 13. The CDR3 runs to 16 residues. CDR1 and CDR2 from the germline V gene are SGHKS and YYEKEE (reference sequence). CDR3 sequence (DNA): TGTGCCAGCAGCCGCAACGACAGGGGTAGGGCGGAGACCCAGTACTTC. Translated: CASSRNDRGRAETQYF.

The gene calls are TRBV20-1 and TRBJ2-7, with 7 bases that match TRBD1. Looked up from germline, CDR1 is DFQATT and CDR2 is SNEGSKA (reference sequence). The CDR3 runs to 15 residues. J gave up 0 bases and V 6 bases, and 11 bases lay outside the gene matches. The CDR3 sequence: CSAILPGQSSYEQYF. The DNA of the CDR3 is TGCAGTGCGATTCTTCCGGGACAGAGCTCCTACGAGCAGTACTTC.

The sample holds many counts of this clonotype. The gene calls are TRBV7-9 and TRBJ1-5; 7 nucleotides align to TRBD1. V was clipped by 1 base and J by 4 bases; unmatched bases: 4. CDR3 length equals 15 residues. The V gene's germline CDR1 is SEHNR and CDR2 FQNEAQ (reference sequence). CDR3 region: CASSLGAGGNQPQHF. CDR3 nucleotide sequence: TGTGCCAGCAGCTTAGGTGCAGGGGGGAATCAGCCCCAGCATTTT.

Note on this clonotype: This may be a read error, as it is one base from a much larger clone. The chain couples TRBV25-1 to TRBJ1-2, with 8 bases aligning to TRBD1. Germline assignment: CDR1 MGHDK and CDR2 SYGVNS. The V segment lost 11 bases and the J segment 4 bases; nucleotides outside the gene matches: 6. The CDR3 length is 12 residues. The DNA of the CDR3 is TGTGCCGCGAAAACAGGGGGCTATGGCTACACCTTC. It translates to CAAKTGGYGYTF.

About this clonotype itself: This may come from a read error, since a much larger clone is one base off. The DNA for the CDR3 is TGTGCCAGCAGCCCAGCACCGGGACGTGATCCCTACAATGAGCAGTACTTC. Translated, it gives CASSPAPGRDPYNEQYF. The chain combines TRBV4-2 with TRBJ2-7; D may correspond to TRBD1 or TRBD2 (5 bases each). Germline V gene lookup returns CDR1 LGHNA and CDR2 YNFKEQ. Deletions cut 4 bases from V and 7 bases from J, with 26 bases between. The CDR3 has 17 amino acids.

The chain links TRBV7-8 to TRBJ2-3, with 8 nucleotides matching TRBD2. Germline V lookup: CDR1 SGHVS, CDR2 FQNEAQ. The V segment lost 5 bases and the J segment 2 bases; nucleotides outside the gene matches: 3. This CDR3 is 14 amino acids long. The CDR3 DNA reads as TGTGCCAGCAGCCAGGGACTAGACACAGATACGCAGTATTTT. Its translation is CASSQGLDTDTQYF.

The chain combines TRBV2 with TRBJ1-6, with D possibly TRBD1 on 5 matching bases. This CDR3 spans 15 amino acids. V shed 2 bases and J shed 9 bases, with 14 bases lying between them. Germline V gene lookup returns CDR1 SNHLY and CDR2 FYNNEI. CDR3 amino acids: CASSEFGRGSSPLHF. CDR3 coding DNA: TGTGCCAGCAGTGAATTTGGCCGGGGGTCTTCACCCCTCCACTTT.

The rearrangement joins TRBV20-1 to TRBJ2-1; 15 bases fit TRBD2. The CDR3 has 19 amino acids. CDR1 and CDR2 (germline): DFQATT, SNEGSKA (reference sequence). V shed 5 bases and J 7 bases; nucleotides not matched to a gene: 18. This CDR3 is CSASSKLPGLAGGRNEQFF. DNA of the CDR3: TGCAGTGCTTCATCCAAATTACCGGGACTAGCGGGAGGTCGGAATGAGCAGTTCTTC.

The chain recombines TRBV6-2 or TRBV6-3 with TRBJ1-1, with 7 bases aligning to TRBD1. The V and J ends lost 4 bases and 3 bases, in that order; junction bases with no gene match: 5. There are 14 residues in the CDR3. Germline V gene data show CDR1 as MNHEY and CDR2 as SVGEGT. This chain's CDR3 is CASSLTGRDTEAFF. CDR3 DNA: TGTGCCAGCAGTTTGACAGGGCGGGACACTGAAGCTTTCTTT.

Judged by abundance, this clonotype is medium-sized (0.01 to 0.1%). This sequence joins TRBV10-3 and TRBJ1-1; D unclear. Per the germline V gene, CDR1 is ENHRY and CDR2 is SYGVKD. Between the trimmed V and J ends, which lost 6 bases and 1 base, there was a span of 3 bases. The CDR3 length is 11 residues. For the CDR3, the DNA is TGTGCCATCAGGGGGAACACTGAAGCTTTCTTT. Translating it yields CAIRGNTEAFF.

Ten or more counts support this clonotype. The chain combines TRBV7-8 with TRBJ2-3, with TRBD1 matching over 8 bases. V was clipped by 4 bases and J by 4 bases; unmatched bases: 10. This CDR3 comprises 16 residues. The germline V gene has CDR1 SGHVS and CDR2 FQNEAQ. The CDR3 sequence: CASSSQGAHLPDTQYF. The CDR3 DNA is TGTGCCAGCAGCTCCCAGGGGGCTCATCTTCCAGATACGCAGTATTTT.

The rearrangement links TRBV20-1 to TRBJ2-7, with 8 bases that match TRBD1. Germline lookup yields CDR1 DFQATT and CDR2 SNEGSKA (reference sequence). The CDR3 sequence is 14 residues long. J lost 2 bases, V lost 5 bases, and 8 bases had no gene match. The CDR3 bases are TGCAGTGCTTCCCCGGGACAGGACACCTACGAGCAGTACTTC. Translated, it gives CSASPGQDTYEQYF.

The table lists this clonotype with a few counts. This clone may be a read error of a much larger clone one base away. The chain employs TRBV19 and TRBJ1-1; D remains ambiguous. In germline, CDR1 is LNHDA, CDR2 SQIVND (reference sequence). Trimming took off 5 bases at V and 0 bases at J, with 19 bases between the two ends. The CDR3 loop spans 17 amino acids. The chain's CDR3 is CASSGRPGGNMNTEAFF. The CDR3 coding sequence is TGTGCCAGTAGTGGCCGGCCGGGTGGTAATATGAACACTGAAGCTTTCTTT.

The CDR3 spells CATSRAGGYSYNEQFF. DNA of the CDR3: TGTGCCACCAGCAGAGCGGGGGGATACTCCTACAATGAGCAGTTCTTC. The chain joins TRBV15 to TRBJ2-1, with 7 bases that match TRBD2. CDR3 length equals 16 residues. V lost 1 base and J lost 0; bases outside the gene matches: 3. The germline gives CDR1 LNHNV, CDR2 YYDKDF (reference sequence). Based on the CDR3 plus reference TRBV15 and TRBJ2-1, the full variable domain is DAMVIQNPRYQVTQFGKPVTLSCSQTLNHNVMYWYQQKSSQAPKLLFHYYDKDFNNEADTPDNFQSRRPNTSFCFLDIRSPGLGDTAMYLCATSRAGGYSYNEQFFGPGTRLTVL.

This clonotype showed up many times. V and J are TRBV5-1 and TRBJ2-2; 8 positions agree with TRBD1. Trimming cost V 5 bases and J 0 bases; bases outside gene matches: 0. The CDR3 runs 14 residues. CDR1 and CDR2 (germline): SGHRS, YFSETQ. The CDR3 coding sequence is TGCGCCAGCAGACAGGGGGCGAACACCGGGGAGCTGTTTTTT. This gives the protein CASRQGANTGELFF.

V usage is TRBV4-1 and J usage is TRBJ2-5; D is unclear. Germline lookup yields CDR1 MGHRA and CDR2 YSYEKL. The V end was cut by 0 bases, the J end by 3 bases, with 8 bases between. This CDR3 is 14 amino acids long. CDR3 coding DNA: TGCGCCAGCAGCCAAGATCGTCGGGAAGAGACCCAGTACTTC. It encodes CASSQDRREETQYF.

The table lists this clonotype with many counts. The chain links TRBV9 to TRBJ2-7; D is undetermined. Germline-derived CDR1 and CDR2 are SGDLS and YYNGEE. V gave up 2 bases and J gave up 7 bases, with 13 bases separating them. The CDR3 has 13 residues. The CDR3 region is CASSVGSVGEQYF. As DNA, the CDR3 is TGTGCCAGCAGCGTCGGGTCAGTGGGGGAGCAGTACTTC.

CDR3 nucleotide sequence: TGTGCCAGCAGCCAGGTAACAGGCGATGGCACTGAAGCTTTCTTT. Its protein is CASSQVTGDGTEAFF. V is TRBV4-2 and J is TRBJ1-1; a possible D gene is TRBD1 (5 bases). The germline gives CDR1 LGHNA, CDR2 YNFKEQ. This CDR3 is 15 amino acids long. V lost 3 bases, J lost 4 bases, and 15 bases lay in between.